These T cell receptor beta chains were read from a single sample in a study of early T cells in non-severe SARS-CoV-2 infection. TCRdb redid the calling of the 5' RACE reads with MiXCR, one entry per CDR3 protein. The data contain 30,000 to 40,000 distinct CDR3 sequences, 5.4% of them singletons. The starting material was whole blood, obtained at baseline. These receptors were obtained from an adult who was a healthcare worker with PCR-confirmed SARS-CoV-2 infection or an uninfected control (not recorded which). Each CDR3 is given with its conserved first and last residue. The D gene is left open where the match is weak. Clone size is given for some rows only: seen once, a few or many times, or a class if the clone is expanded.

TRBV15	many	TRBJ2-5	.	TGTGCCACCAGCCTCAGTGCGGGCCCGGCGGGGACCCAGTACTTC	CATSLSAGPAGTQYF
TRBV19	many	TRBJ1-2	.	TGTGCCAGTAGTATTAGTGGCAGCGTGCACTATGGCTACACCTTC	CASSISGSVHYGYTF
TRBV13	many	TRBJ2-7	.	TGTGCCAGCAGCTTAGGACAGCCCTACGAGCAGTACTTC	CASSLGQPYEQYF
TRBV3-1	many	TRBJ1-2	.	TGTGCCAGCAGCCAAGTCCCAGACTATGGCTACACCTTC	CASSQVPDYGYTF
TRBV28	.	TRBJ2-7	.	TGTGCCAGCAGTTTAAGGGACGGAGCTCTCGAGCAGTACTTC	CASSLRDGALEQYF
TRBV5-1	many	TRBJ1-2	.	TGCGCCAGCAGCTTGGGGTCGGGTGCACCCTCTAACTATGGCTACACCTTC	CASSLGSGAPSNYGYTF
TRBV7-6	.	TRBJ2-2	TRBD2	TGTGCCAGCAGCCCGTACGGGGGGGCGAACACCGGGGAGCTGTTTTTT	CASSPYGGANTGELFF
TRBV9	many	TRBJ2-1	.	TGTGCCAGCAGCGTAGGGGCGGCCTACAATGAGCAGTTCTTC	CASSVGAAYNEQFF
TRBV29-1	few	TRBJ2-1	.	TGCAGCCCGAGATCGTTACAGTACAATGAGCAGTTCTTC	CSPRSLQYNEQFF
TRBV3-1	many	TRBJ2-5	TRBD2	TGTGCCAGCAGCCAAGATGGGCGGCTAGCGGGTAGGGAGACCCAGTACTTC	CASSQDGRLAGRETQYF
TRBV10-3	.	TRBJ1-1	TRBD1	TGTGCCACCCGACGTCCAGGGGGGACTGAAGCTTTCTTT	CATRRPGGTEAFF
TRBV27	many	TRBJ2-1	.	TGTGCCAGCAGTTTGGGGACCTCCTCCTACAATGAGCAGTTCTTC	CASSLGTSSYNEQFF
TRBV11-2	.	TRBJ2-2	.	TGTGCCAGCAGCTTGGGAGGGACAGCAGCGAACACCGGGGAGCTGTTTTTT	CASSLGGTAANTGELFF
TRBV20-1	many	TRBJ2-3	TRBD1	TGCAGTGCTAGGGGACAGGGGGCCCGGACAGATACGCAGTATTTT	CSARGQGARTDTQYF
TRBV4-1	.	TRBJ2-7	.	TGCGCCAGCAGCCCCTTAGGCGAGGGCAGGAACAACGAGCAGTACTTC	CASSPLGEGRNNEQYF
TRBV28	many	TRBJ1-1	.	TGTGCCAGCAGTTTAGGGCAGTGGGCTGAAGCTTTCTTT	CASSLGQWAEAFF
TRBV2	many	TRBJ2-1	.	TGTGCCAGCAGCGCCGGGCGGGAATCGACTCAACAGCAGTTCTTC	CASSAGRESTQQQFF
TRBV30	many	TRBJ2-2	.	TGTGCCTGGAGTGGCGGCGCGAACACCGGGGAGCTGTTTTTT	CAWSGGANTGELFF
TRBV12-5	.	TRBJ1-3	.	TGTGCTAGTGATTCGAGTGGAAACACCATATATTTT	CASDSSGNTIYF
TRBV7-9	few	TRBJ2-3	TRBD2	TGTGCCAGCAGCACGGGGACTAGCGGGAGTGATACGCAGTATTTT	CASSTGTSGSDTQYF
TRBV7-9	.	TRBJ2-7	.	TGTGCCAGCAGCGGGCGGGACGGGGGATCAATCTACGAGCAGTACTTC	CASSGRDGGSIYEQYF
TRBV6-5	.	TRBJ2-7	.	TGTGCCAGCAGCACCCACTACCGATCCTCCTACGAGCAGTACTTC	CASSTHYRSSYEQYF
TRBV20-1	many	TRBJ2-3	.	TGCAGTGCTAGCAGGCGGGACGGCACAGATACGCAGTATTTT	CSASRRDGTDTQYF
TRBV6-5	many	TRBJ2-7	.	TGTGCCAGCAGTTACTCCAGGGTCTACGAGCAGTACTTC	CASSYSRVYEQYF
TRBV3-1	many	TRBJ1-2	.	TGTGCCAGCAGCCAAGGAGACTATGGCTACACCTTC	CASSQGDYGYTF
TRBV2	many	TRBJ1-2	.	TGTGCCAGCAGAACAACCAACTATGGCTACACCTTC	CASRTTNYGYTF
TRBV19	many	TRBJ2-1	TRBD2	TGTGCCAGTAGATTAGGACCCGGGGGGTACGATGAGCAGTTCTTC	CASRLGPGGYDEQFF
TRBV2	many	TRBJ2-1	.	TGTGCCAGCAGTGAAGCACCAGGGGACGCCGTTGGGAATGAGCAGTTCTTC	CASSEAPGDAVGNEQFF
TRBV6-4	many	TRBJ2-1	.	TGTGCCAGCAGCAGGACAGCGATTTCCTACAATGAGCAGTTCTTC	CASSRTAISYNEQFF
TRBV5-4	few	TRBJ2-2	TRBD1	TGTGCCAGCAGCTACCGGGACAGCCCCACCGGGGAGCTGTTTTTT	CASSYRDSPTGELFF